The entry that follows covers one T cell receptor beta chain sequence. Its antigen is currently unknown. Measured with immunoSEQ multiplex PCR; TCRdb has only the in-frame clones, and not every one. The sample shows roughly 460,000 clones, 70% to 90% of them seen only once. These data belong to a study of Ad26.COV2.S vaccination and SARS-CoV-2 variants. Background on the study: The COV1001 Ad26.COV2.S trial arm included the donor. General study results and limits: Participants in the vaccine arm had higher spike-specific TCR breadth; placebo recipients had lower. Total T cell responses may have been underestimated by the TCR breadth and depth analyses. Considerable breadth of spike-specific CD8+ and CD4+ T cell responses has reportedly been documented following vaccination.

This sample's treatment: around 19 received Ad26.COV2.S at low or high dose, single or two shots; 5 received placebo; per-sample allocation not given. Day 63 following the first vaccine or placebo injection was when the samples were taken. Sequences were derived from peripheral blood, sampled in a trial of Ad26.COV2.S vaccine versus placebo. This sequence originates from a person aged 18-65 years who received the Ad26.COV2.S COVID-19 vaccine or a placebo.

DNA for the CDR3: TGTGCCAGCAGTAGCGGTCCGGGACAGACAGTGAACACTGAAGCTTTCTTT. Amino acids: CASSSGPGQTVNTEAFF. The V and J genes are TRBV2 and TRBJ1-1; TRBD1 agrees at 7 bases. V lost 5 bases, J lost 0 bases, and 12 bases stayed unmatched. The CDR3 has 17 residues. Germline V gene lookup returns CDR1 SNHLY and CDR2 FYNNEI. The whole variable domain, filled in from reference TRBV2 and TRBJ1-1, reads EPEVTQTPSHQVTQMGQEVILRCVPISNHLYFYWYRQILGQKVEFLVSFYNNEISEKSEIFDDQFSVERPDGSNFTLKIRSTKLEDSAMYFCASSSGPGQTVNTEAFFGQGTRLTVV.